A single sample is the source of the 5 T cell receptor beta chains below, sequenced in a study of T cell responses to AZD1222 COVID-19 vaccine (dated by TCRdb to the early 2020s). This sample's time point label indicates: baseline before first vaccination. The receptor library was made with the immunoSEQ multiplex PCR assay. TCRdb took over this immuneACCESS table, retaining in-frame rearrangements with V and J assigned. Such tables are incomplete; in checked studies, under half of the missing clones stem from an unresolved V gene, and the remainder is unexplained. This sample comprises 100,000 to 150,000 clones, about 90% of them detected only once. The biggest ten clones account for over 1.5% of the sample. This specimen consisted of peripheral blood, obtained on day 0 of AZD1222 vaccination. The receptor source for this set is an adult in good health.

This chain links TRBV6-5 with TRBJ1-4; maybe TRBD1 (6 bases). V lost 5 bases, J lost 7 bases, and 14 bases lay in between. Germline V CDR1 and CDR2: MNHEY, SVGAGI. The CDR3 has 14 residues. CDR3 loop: CASSRGSGSEKLFF. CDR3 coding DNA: TGTGCCAGCAGTAGGGGGTCAGGGTCTGAAAAACTGTTTTTT.

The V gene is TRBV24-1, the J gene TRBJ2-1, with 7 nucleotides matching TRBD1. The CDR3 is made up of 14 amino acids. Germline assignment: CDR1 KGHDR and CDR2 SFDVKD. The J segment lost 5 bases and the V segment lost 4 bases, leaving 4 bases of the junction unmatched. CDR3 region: CATSESGTDNEQFF. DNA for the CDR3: TGTGCCACCAGTGAGTCCGGGACAGACAATGAGCAGTTCTTC.

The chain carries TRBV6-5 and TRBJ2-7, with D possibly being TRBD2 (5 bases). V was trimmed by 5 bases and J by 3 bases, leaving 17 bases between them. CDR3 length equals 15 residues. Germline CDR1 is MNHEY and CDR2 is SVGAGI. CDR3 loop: CASSKLGLALYEQYV. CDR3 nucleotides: TGTGCCAGCAGTAAATTAGGGCTAGCACTCTACGAGCAGTACGTC.

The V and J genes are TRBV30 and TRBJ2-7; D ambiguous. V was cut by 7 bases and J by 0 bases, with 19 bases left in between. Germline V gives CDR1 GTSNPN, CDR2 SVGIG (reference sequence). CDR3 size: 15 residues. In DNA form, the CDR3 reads TGTGCCTCGCCCAACGACATAGCCCGCTCCTACGAGCAGTACTTC. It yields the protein CASPNDIARSYEQYF. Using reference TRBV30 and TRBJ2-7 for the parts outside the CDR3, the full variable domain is SQTIHQWPATLVQPVGSPLSLECTVEGTSNPNLYWYRQAAGRGLQLLFYSVGIGQISSEVPQNLSASRPQDRQFILSSKKLLLSDSGFYLCASPNDIARSYEQYFGPGTRLTVT.

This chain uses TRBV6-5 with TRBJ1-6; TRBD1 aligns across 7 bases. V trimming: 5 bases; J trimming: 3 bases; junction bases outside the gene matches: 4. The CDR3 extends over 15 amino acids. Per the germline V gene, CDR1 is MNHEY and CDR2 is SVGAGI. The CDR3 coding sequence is TGTGCCAGCAGTCGCGACAGGGACTATAATTCACCCCTCCACTTT. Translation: CASSRDRDYNSPLHF.